A selection of T cell receptor beta chains follows, all from one sample in a study of cytomegalovirus exposure and HLA in healthy donors. Libraries were prepared by immunoSEQ multiplex PCR; TCRdb keeps only in-frame clonotypes and omits some of them. The top ten hold approximately 1.5% of the sample, which has 150,000 to 200,000 clones, around 87% seen once. The sample consisted of PBMCs. The receptor set was obtained from a woman aged 18-29 years in good health and CMV-seronegative. CDR3s include the opening cysteine and the closing phenylalanine or tryptophan. D genes are given only for firm matches. Clone size is not always given. Where it is, it says once, few, many or a class for expanded clones.

NA | TRBJ2-7 | TRBV29-1 | TRBD1 | TGCAGCGTCGAAAGTGGCAGGGGGCTGGGCGAGCAGTACTTC | CSVESGRGLGEQYF
once | TRBJ1-1 | TRBV6-1 | NA | TGTGCCAGCAGTGTCGACAGAGTGAACACTGAAGCTTTCTTT | CASSVDRVNTEAFF
NA | TRBJ2-1 | TRBV7-2 | NA | TGTGCCAGCAGCTACCAGGGGGGCAATGAGCAGTTCTTC | CASSYQGGNEQFF
NA | TRBJ1-2 | TRBV28 | TRBD1 | TGTGCCAGCAGTTTTCCAGGGGGCAATGGCTACACCTTC | CASSFPGGNGYTF
NA | TRBJ1-1 | TRBV6-4 | TRBD1 | TGTGCCAGCAGCGCCTCCCCGGGACAGGGGGAAGCTTTCTTT | CASSASPGQGEAFF
NA | TRBJ1-2 | TRBV29-1 | NA | TGCAGCGTTGTTGGTCAGGGTTTGGATGGCTACACCTTC | CSVVGQGLDGYTF
few | TRBJ1-4 | TRBV15 | TRBD1 | TGTGCCACCAGCCGAAGTACCGGGACAGGGGATGAAAAACTGTTTTTT | CATSRSTGTGDEKLFF
NA | TRBJ1-1 | TRBV2 | NA | TGTGCCAGCAGGGAAGGGGGGCGAGGGAACACTGAAGCTTTCTTT | CASREGGRGNTEAFF
NA | TRBJ1-1 | TRBV19 | NA | TGTGCCAGTAATCGGGACTTGAACACTGAAGCTTTCTTT | CASNRDLNTEAFF
NA | TRBJ2-2 | TRBV10-2 | TRBD2 | TGCGCCAGCAACGGAGTAGCGGGGACCAACACCGGGGAGCTGTTTTTT | CASNGVAGTNTGELFF
NA | TRBJ1-2 | TRBV7-2 | NA | TGTGCCAGCAGCTTAGAGGCAGGGAGGTTTGGCTACACCTTC | CASSLEAGRFGYTF
few | TRBJ2-7 | TRBV4-1 | NA | TGCGCCAGCAGCCAAGGCGGGTTTTGGGCCTACGAGCAGTACTTC | CASSQGGFWAYEQYF
NA | TRBJ1-6 | TRBV29-1 | NA | NA | CSVRAREGSPLHF
NA | TRBJ1-6 | TRBV5-1 | TRBD1 | TGCGCCAGCAGCTTAGGAACAGGGGGCTCACCCCTCCACTTT | CASSLGTGGSPLHF
NA | TRBJ2-3 | TRBV6-4 | NA | TGTGCCAGCAGTGACTCGAGGGGGAGCACAGATACGCAGTATTTT | CASSDSRGSTDTQYF
NA | TRBJ2-1 | TRBV5-4 | TRBD2 | TGTGCCAGCAGCGGGGGACTAGCGGGGGAGAATGAGCAGTTCTTC | CASSGGLAGENEQFF
once | TRBJ2-7 | TRBV10-3 | NA | TGTGCCATCAGTGAATCGGACAGAGCCTACGAGCAGTACTTC | CAISESDRAYEQYF
once | TRBJ2-1 | TRBV4-2 | TRBD2 | TGTGCCAGCAGCCAGGGGGGGAGGGCACCGCAGTTCTTC | CASSQGGRAPQFF
NA | TRBJ2-5 | TRBV5-6 | TRBD2 | TGTGCCAGCAGCTTCGGCGGGGGAGAGACCCAGTACTTC | CASSFGGGETQYF
NA | TRBJ2-7 | TRBV6-6 | TRBD1 | TGTGCCAGCAGCCCTGGACAGGGGGCAGGCGAGCAGTACTTC | CASSPGQGAGEQYF